These 20 T cell receptor beta chains share one sample of origin, sequenced in a study of shared clonotypes between healthy human individuals. Sequenced by immunoSEQ multiplex PCR; TCRdb stores in-frame clones only, minus some. The table has about 1 million clones, about three quarters seen once. Sequencing was performed on memory CD4+ T cells sorted from blood. The subset here: CD45RA-negative fraction. The origin of the receptors is a man between 18 and 29 years old in good health.

The V and J genes are TRBV4-1 and TRBJ1-6, with TRBD1 matching over 7 bases. The CDR3 is 14 residues long. CDR1 MGHRA and CDR2 YSYEKL come from the germline V gene. The V segment lost 6 bases and the J segment 7 bases; nucleotides outside the gene matches: 6. CDR3 residues: CASRHPGQNSPLHF. CDR3 nucleotides: TGCGCCAGCAGACACCCGGGACAGAATTCACCCCTCCACTTT.

J is TRBJ1-2 and V is TRBV5-1; unclear D gene. From germline, CDR1 is SGHRS and CDR2 YFSETQ. V was pared by 3 bases and J by 4 bases, with 13 bases between. The CDR3 is made up of 14 amino acids. The chain's CDR3 is CASSSLTGGYGYTF. The CDR3 coding sequence is TGCGCCAGCAGCTCCCTGACGGGCGGCTATGGCTACACCTTC.

This chain joins TRBV10-3 and TRBJ2-7; perhaps TRBD2 as D (6 bases). The V end was cut by 2 bases, the J end by 7 bases, with 15 bases between. Germline V gene lookup returns CDR1 ENHRY and CDR2 SYGVKD. The length of the CDR3 is 14 residues. In nucleotides, the CDR3 is TGTGCCATCAGTGAGAGAGGAGGGTCATGGGAGCAGTACTTC. As protein: CAISERGGSWEQYF.

The gene calls are TRBV10-3 and TRBJ2-1; 15 bases are a match to TRBD2. The CDR3 loop spans 14 amino acids. The V gene end was trimmed by 10 bases and the J gene end by 7 bases; junction bases not matched to a gene: 5. Germline V gene sequence: CDR1 ENHRY, CDR2 SYGVKD. As DNA, the CDR3 is TGTGCCACCAGGACTAGCGGGGGGGCGAATGAGCAGTTCTTC. The encoded protein is CATRTSGGANEQFF.

The V and J genes are TRBV11-3 and TRBJ2-3; 8 nucleotides agree with TRBD2. The CDR3 has 15 residues. The V and J ends lost 0 bases and 6 bases, in that order; junction bases with no gene match: 5. The germline gives CDR1 SGHNT, CDR2 YENEEA. CDR3 protein: CASSLDAGRADTQYF. DNA for the CDR3: TGTGCCAGCAGCTTAGATGCCGGGAGGGCCGATACGCAGTATTTT.

This chain connects TRBV5-8 to TRBJ1-1; tentative D call: TRBD1 (5 bases). Germline CDR1 is SGHTS and CDR2 is YDEGEE. Between the trimmed V and J ends, which lost 3 bases and 5 bases, there was a span of 11 bases. CDR3 length: 13 residues. CDR3 region: CASSSREVTEAFF. The CDR3 coding sequence is TGTGCCAGCAGCTCCAGGGAAGTGACTGAAGCTTTCTTT. The full variable domain, rest sourced from reference TRBV5-8 and TRBJ1-1, is EAGVTQSPTHLIKTRGQQATLRCSPISGHTSVYWYQQALGLGLQFLLWYDEGEERNRGNFPPRFSGRQFPNYSSELNVNALELEDSALYLCASSSREVTEAFFGQGTRLTVV.

Only one count was recorded for this clone. V and J are TRBV7-2 and TRBJ1-1; TRBD1 matches at 7 bases. CDR1 and CDR2 (germline): SGHTA, FQGNSA. V dropped 5 bases and J dropped 4; count of bases not matched to a gene: 4. The CDR3 is made up of 13 amino acids. CDR3 sequence: CASSQGGGTEAFF. In nucleotides, the CDR3 is TGTGCCAGCAGCCAGGGGGGAGGCACTGAAGCTTTCTTT.

About this clone itself: One junction end disagrees with the germline gene, perhaps due to a read error. The V gene is TRBV2, the J gene TRBJ1-1; unclear D gene. The CDR3 runs to 11 residues. The germline V gene has CDR1 SNHLY and CDR2 FYNNEI. For the CDR3, the DNA is TGTGCCAGCAGTGAACACACCGAAGCTTTCTTT. Residues: CASSEHTEAFF.

The rearrangement uses TRBV9 and TRBJ1-3, with D maybe TRBD1 (5 bases). The CDR3 totals 17 residues. Germline CDR1 reads SGDLS; CDR2 reads YYNGEE. Trimming cost V 0 bases and J 0 bases, with 13 bases left between them. The DNA for the CDR3 is TGTGCCAGCAGCGTAGGACAGTCACTGATCTCTGGAAACACCATATATTTT. Translation gives CASSVGQSLISGNTIYF.

The CDR3 bases are TGCGCCAGCAGCCAAGACCCCAGGGGGACGGACTACGAGCAGTACTTC. This gives the protein CASSQDPRGTDYEQYF. This rearrangement joins TRBV4-1 to TRBJ2-7, with 7 bases fitting TRBD1. The CDR3 contains 16 residues. Trimming at V came to 0 bases and at J to 3 bases, leaving 8 bases not matched to a gene. CDR1 is MGHRA and CDR2 is YSYEKL in the germline V gene.

The chain recombines TRBV15 with TRBJ1-5; no clear D gene. CDR1 and CDR2 from the germline V gene are LNHNV and YYDKDF (reference sequence). CDR3 length: 16 amino acids. V shed 0 bases and J shed 6 bases, with 15 bases lying between them. The CDR3 region has the DNA TGTGCCACCAGCAGAGATGGAGGTCCTTCGGGTCAGCCCCAGCATTTT. Amino acid sequence: CATSRDGGPSGQPQHF.

The chain couples TRBV29-1 to TRBJ2-7; 8 bases map to TRBD2. The ends lost 7 bases at V and 4 bases at J; junction bases unmatched: 9. Per the germline V gene, CDR1 is SQVTM and CDR2 is ANQGSEA. The CDR3 is made up of 13 amino acids. CDR3 in amino acids: CSARPGGDYEQYF. The CDR3 DNA sequence: TGCAGCGCTAGGCCCGGGGGGGATTACGAGCAGTACTTC.

The chain links TRBV4-1 to TRBJ2-4; 8 nucleotides match TRBD2. Germline CDR1 MGHRA, CDR2 YSYEKL. The CDR3 covers 16 residues. V lost 1 base to trimming and J lost 8 bases; unmatched junction nucleotides: 10. CDR3 protein: CASSQVGGAAGDIQYF. The CDR3, as DNA: TGCGCCAGCAGCCAAGTCGGGGGGGCCGCCGGAGACATTCAGTACTTC.

The rearrangement uses TRBV4-1 and TRBJ2-5, with 8 bases identical to TRBD2. Germline CDR1 MGHRA, CDR2 YSYEKL. J was trimmed by 4 bases and V by 1 base; bases with no gene match: 8. CDR3 length: 16 residues. CDR3 residues: CASSQAGGAPVETQYF. In nucleotides, the CDR3 is TGCGCCAGCAGCCAAGCCGGGGGGGCGCCGGTAGAGACCCAGTACTTC.

This clone came up once. The genes are TRBV6-6 and TRBJ2-7; 7 bases agree with TRBD2. The CDR3 length is 15 residues. CDR1 and CDR2 (germline): MNHNY, SVGAGI (reference sequence). The trim removed 2 bases at V and 0 bases at J, leaving 4 bases unmatched. The CDR3 DNA reads as TGTGCCAGCAGTTACACCCCTAGCGGCTCCTACGAGCAGTACTTC. It translates to CASSYTPSGSYEQYF.

The V gene is TRBV5-4, the J gene TRBJ2-1, with 14 bases aligning to TRBD2. Trimming took 4 bases from V and 6 from J; bases not matched to a gene: 3. The CDR3 runs 15 residues. Germline CDR1 is SGHNT and CDR2 is YYREEE (reference sequence). CDR3 DNA sequence: TGTGCCAGCAGCCGACTAGCGGGAGGGCCCAATGAGCAGTTCTTC. Translated, it gives CASSRLAGGPNEQFF.

The chain links TRBV6-6 to TRBJ1-2, with TRBD1 as a possible D gene (6 bases). The germline CDR1 and CDR2 sequences are MNHNY and SVGAGI (reference sequence). V shed 5 bases and J shed 7 bases, with 20 bases lying between them. The CDR3 is 15 amino acids. The CDR3 nucleotides read TGTGCCAGCAGTCCGCGGGACACGCGGGCCCTTGGCTACACCTTC. It is translated as CASSPRDTRALGYTF.

This clone was seen ten or more times. This chain uses TRBV7-8 with TRBJ2-1; 13 bases map to TRBD2. Germline CDR1 reads SGHVS; CDR2 reads FQNEAQ. The junction had 9 bases not matched to a gene; V was cut back by 4 bases and J by 9 bases. The CDR3 runs 16 residues. The CDR3 here is CASSSGLAGRVGEQFF. The DNA for the CDR3 is TGTGCCAGCAGCTCGGGACTAGCGGGACGGGTAGGTGAGCAGTTCTTC.

With respect to this clone: In the same sample, other DNA sequences code for this CDR3. The chain joins TRBV18 to TRBJ2-7, with D possibly being TRBD1 or TRBD2 (5 bases each). CDR3 length: 14 residues. Germline CDR1 is KGHSH and CDR2 is LQKENI. V lost 2 bases, J lost 0 bases, and 8 bases lay in between. The CDR3 sequence: CASSPGTDSYEQYF. The CDR3 nucleotides are TGTGCCAGCTCACCAGGGACGGACTCCTACGAGCAGTACTTC.

This rearrangement joins TRBV2 to TRBJ2-3; TRBD2 matches 7 bases. The trim removed 4 bases at V and 0 bases at J, leaving 4 bases unmatched. The germline CDR1 and CDR2 sequences are SNHLY and FYNNEI. CDR3 length: 15 amino acids. The CDR3 coding sequence is TGTGCCAGCAGTGCACCGGGGGGAAGCACAGATACGCAGTATTTT. It is translated as CASSAPGGSTDTQYF.